This T cell receptor (beta chain) was recovered during a study of response to subunit inactivated influenza vaccine. Details on this clonotype: The antigen is not known.

The CDR3 extends over 13 amino acids. CDR1 is DFQATT, CDR2 SNEGSKA, per germline (reference sequence). With 6 bases clipped from V and 7 bases from J, the junction kept 7 bases outside the gene matches. Via MiXCR, TCRdb re-called the RT-PCR reads, giving one row per CDR3 protein. The table records 650,000 to 800,000 distinct CDR3 sequences, about 14% of them present only once. The study, taken as a whole, reports: Every seasonal influenza vaccination brings in few new T cells, the authors suggested.

This specimen was PBMCs from blood, taken less than 15 days before vaccination. The rearrangement links TRBV20-1 to TRBJ1-5; 9 bases are shared with TRBD1. This receptor was obtained from a man aged 45-65 years who received an inactivated influenza vaccine. In nucleotides, the CDR3 is TGCAGTGCAAACAGGGGGCGCGGGCAGCCCCAGCATTTT. This translates into CSANRGRGQPQHF.